The clone carrying this T cell receptor (beta chain) has just a few counts. As yet, its antigen is unknown. The V gene lost 1 base and the J gene lost 5 bases, with 20 bases spanning the gap. The CDR3 has 17 amino acids. Germline V lookup: CDR1 KGHSH, CDR2 LQKENI. The time point here: newly diagnosed GD, antithyroid drugs for less than 3 months. PBMCs were the source of the RNA used for TCR sequencing. The sample originates from a study of regulatory T cells in long-lasting Graves disease. Overall study findings and caveats: TCR diversity in persistent Graves' patients was below that of newly diagnosed ones.

To make TCR beta libraries, researchers used iRepertoire HTBI primers and Arm-PCR of CDR3 regions. Each CDR3 protein gets one entry after TCRdb re-called the multiplex PCR reads with MiXCR. This table holds about 530,000 distinct CDR3 sequences, about 16% found once. The same data also went into a second study, on T cells in Graves' hyperthyroidism and ophthalmopathy.

This clonotype was sampled from a woman aged 40 to 65 with Graves disease. The chain combines TRBV18 with TRBJ1-2; D perhaps matches TRBD1 (5 bases). Specimen: peripheral blood mononuclear cells (PBMCs), collected at new diagnosis, from a patient treated with antithyroid drugs. CDR3 sequence: CASSPLPGTAHQYGYTF. The CDR3 nucleotides read TGTGCCAGCTCACCACTCCCGGGGACTGCACATCAATATGGCTACACCTTC.